This T cell receptor beta chain was recovered during a study of blood T cells in healthy people across ages. A second roughly 6 to 12 cycle PCR used barcoded and J-beta primers. TCRdb re-called the 5' RACE reads with MiXCR, one entry per CDR3 protein. The sample includes about 1.8 million distinct CDR3 sequences, approximately 50% of them seen just once. The length of the CDR3 is 12 residues. Germline CDR1 is MDHEN and CDR2 is SYDVKM. V lost 10 bases and J 0 bases, leaving 10 bases between the germline ends. The V call is TRBV28, the J call TRBJ2-7; TRBD1 might be the D (5 bases). The sequenced sample was blood. This TCR came from a woman aged 40 to 50 in good health. The CDR3 loop is CATRQSSYEQYF. The CDR3 nucleotides read TGTGCCACCAGACAGAGCTCCTACGAGCAGTACTTC.